Listed here are 22 T cell receptor beta chains from one sample, sequenced in a study of CD8+ T cells in alopecia areata. cDNA serving as the sequencing template came from extracted, reverse transcribed RNA. Assay used: immunoSEQ multiplex PCR; TCRdb lists only in-frame clones, some missing. Of 150,000 to 200,000 clones listed, 64% are singletons. Treatment described: oral pan-JAK inhibitor, 5-10 mg twice daily. The source was CD4+ T cells sorted from blood, collected around week 49, from a patient treated with tofacitinib. These receptor sequences come from a human donor with alopecia areata.

This sequence joins TRBV5-6 and TRBJ2-1; no firm D call. The CDR3 runs to 15 residues. Trimming took 7 bases from V and 0 from J, leaving 14 bases between them. CDR1 is SGHDT, CDR2 YYEEEE, per germline. CDR3 amino acids: CASSEYPSSYNEQFF. Here the CDR3 DNA reads TGTGCCAGCTCCGAGTACCCGAGCTCCTACAATGAGCAGTTCTTC. Full variable domain (missing parts from reference TRBV5-6 and TRBJ2-1): DAGVTQSPTHLIKTRGQQVTLRCSPKSGHDTVSWYQQALGQGPQFIFQYYEEEERQRGNFPDRFSGHQFPNYSSELNVNALLLGDSALYLCASSEYPSSYNEQFFGPGTRLTVL.

The chain has TRBV28 and TRBJ2-3; D gene unclear. The germline gives CDR1 MDHEN, CDR2 SYDVKM. V was cut by 5 bases and J by 5 bases, with 17 bases left in between. The CDR3 length is 15 residues. CDR3 sequence reads: CASSDVVAARDTQYF. CDR3 coding DNA: TGTGCCAGCAGTGATGTGGTGGCGGCCCGAGATACGCAGTATTTT.

This clone was seen a handful of times. This chain uses TRBV29-1 with TRBJ2-7; no clear D. Germline V lookup: CDR1 SQVTM, CDR2 ANQGSEA. The CDR3 sequence is 10 residues long. V lost 1 base to trimming and J lost 2 bases, with 0 bases between them. CDR3 amino acids: CSVEAYEQYF. CDR3 nucleotide sequence: TGCAGCGTTGAAGCCTACGAGCAGTACTTC.

V and J are TRBV2 and TRBJ2-6; D gene uncertain. CDR3 length: 13 amino acids. Per the germline V gene, CDR1 is SNHLY and CDR2 is FYNNEI. Between the trimmed V and J ends, which lost 6 bases and 4 bases, there was a span of 7 bases. The CDR3: CASRTSGANVLTF. The CDR3 region has the DNA TGTGCCAGCAGGACCTCCGGGGCCAACGTCCTGACTTTC.

There are a few counts of this clone. V usage is TRBV4-3 and J usage is TRBJ2-2; no reliable D call. The germline V gene has CDR1 LGHNA and CDR2 YSLEER. Trimming took 0 bases from V and 6 from J, leaving 5 bases between them. The CDR3 is made up of 13 amino acids. CDR3 nucleotides: TGCGCCAGCAGCCAAGAATGGGCCGGGGAGCTGTTTTTT. This translates into CASSQEWAGELFF.

V and J are TRBV29-1 and TRBJ1-3; D uncertain. This CDR3 spans 15 amino acids. V lost 0 bases, J lost 0 bases, and 9 bases lay in between. Germline V CDR1 and CDR2: SQVTM, ANQGSEA. CDR3 DNA: TGCAGCGTTGAAGATCTGAGAAGCTCTGGAAACACCATATATTTT. Amino acid sequence: CSVEDLRSSGNTIYF.

J is TRBJ2-5 and V is TRBV6-1; maybe TRBD1 (6 bases). This CDR3 comprises 13 residues. The V gene lost 6 bases and the J gene lost 2 bases, with 10 bases spanning the gap. Per the germline V gene, CDR1 is MNHNS and CDR2 is SASEGT. The CDR3 here is CASRVGQQETQYF. The CDR3 nucleotides are TGTGCCAGCAGGGTAGGACAGCAAGAGACCCAGTACTTC.

The chain couples TRBV10-3 to TRBJ2-7; possibly TRBD1 for D (5 bases). Germline-derived CDR1 and CDR2 are ENHRY and SYGVKD. Trimming took off 0 bases at V and 0 bases at J, with 9 bases between the two ends. This CDR3 spans 15 amino acids. In DNA form, the CDR3 reads TGTGCCATCAGTGAGTCTCAGACAGCCTCCTACGAGCAGTACTTC. This sequence encodes CAISESQTASYEQYF.

V gene TRBV30 combines with J gene TRBJ1-6; 7 bases are a match to TRBD1. The CDR3 runs 16 residues. V trimming: 2 bases; J trimming: 7 bases; junction bases outside the gene matches: 11. From germline, CDR1 is GTSNPN and CDR2 SVGIG (reference sequence). CDR3 DNA: TGTGCCTGGAGTTCGCCTTCGGGACAGAGAAATTCACCCCTCCACTTT. Its protein is CAWSSPSGQRNSPLHF.

Here the CDR3 reads CASSSDRGGEQYF. In nucleotides, the CDR3 is TGTGCCAGCAGCTCTGACAGGGGCGGCGAGCAGTACTTC. This chain joins TRBV6-6 and TRBJ2-7; the match to TRBD1 covers 8 bases. V lost 6 bases and J lost 6; bases outside the gene matches: 7. The germline V gene has CDR1 MNHNY and CDR2 SVGAGI (reference sequence). The CDR3 loop spans 13 amino acids.

The chain has TRBV4-3 and TRBJ2-1, with D possibly being TRBD2 (6 bases). Germline CDR1 LGHNA, CDR2 YSLEER. V was cut by 2 bases and J by 9 bases, with 20 bases left in between. The CDR3 loop spans 16 amino acids. Here the CDR3 reads CASSQLVVPTGGEQFF. The CDR3 nucleotides are TGCGCCAGCAGCCAACTGGTGGTTCCCACCGGGGGTGAGCAGTTCTTC.

CDR3 sequence reads: CASMSGRTYEQYF. In nucleotides, the CDR3 is TGTGCCAGCATGAGTGGCAGGACCTACGAGCAGTACTTC. The chain couples TRBV27 to TRBJ2-7; D is ambiguous. This CDR3 comprises 13 residues. The germline CDR1 and CDR2 sequences are MNHEY and SMNVEV (reference sequence). V was clipped by 7 bases and J by 2 bases, with 12 bases between them.

The V gene is TRBV15, the J gene TRBJ2-5; 8 nucleotides line up with TRBD2. V dropped 1 base and J dropped 2; count of bases not matched to a gene: 3. The CDR3 sequence is 15 residues long. Germline V gene sequence: CDR1 LNHNV, CDR2 YYDKDF (reference sequence). Here the CDR3 DNA reads TGTGCCACCAGCAGAGTAGCGGGGCGTCAAGAGACCCAGTACTTC. Translation: CATSRVAGRQETQYF.

The V gene is TRBV29-1, the J gene TRBJ2-7; 8 bases align to TRBD1. V gave up 5 bases and J gave up 7 bases; unmatched junction bases: 4. Germline CDR1 is SQVTM and CDR2 is ANQGSEA. CDR3 length: 11 residues. The CDR3 is CSVSQGAEQYF. CDR3 in DNA: TGCAGCGTTAGCCAGGGGGCTGAGCAGTACTTC.

This clone was seen more than once but under ten times. The chain couples TRBV7-2 to TRBJ1-2; D unresolved. The CDR3 spans 15 residues. CDR1 SGHTA and CDR2 FQGNSA come from the germline V gene. V lost 2 bases and J 5 bases, leaving 15 bases between the germline ends. This CDR3 reads CASSLSRMRVYGYTF. The DNA of the CDR3 is TGTGCCAGCAGCTTATCCCGGATGAGGGTTTATGGCTACACCTTC.

The gene calls are TRBV5-1 and TRBJ2-2, with D tentatively TRBD1 (6 bases). The germline CDR1 and CDR2 sequences are SGHRS and YFSETQ. Trimming removed 5 bases from V and 2 bases from J, with 16 bases in between. The CDR3 is 16 residues long. The chain's CDR3 is CASSYSLGQNTGELFF. The CDR3 DNA sequence: TGCGCCAGCAGTTATTCGTTGGGACAAAACACCGGGGAGCTGTTTTTT.

J is TRBJ2-1 and V is TRBV5-1, with TRBD2 matching over 10 bases. Germline CDR1 is SGHRS and CDR2 is YFSETQ. The trim removed 3 bases at V and 5 bases at J, leaving 5 bases unmatched. The CDR3 sequence is 15 residues long. The CDR3 sequence is CASSSSGGQNNEQFF. CDR3 sequence (DNA): TGCGCCAGCAGCTCTAGCGGGGGACAAAACAATGAGCAGTTCTTC.

The J gene is TRBJ1-1, the V gene TRBV13, with TRBD1 matching 8 bases. The ends lost 4 bases at V and 1 base at J; junction bases unmatched: 5. The CDR3 totals 15 residues. Germline loops: CDR1 PRHDT, CDR2 FYEKMQ (reference sequence). This chain's CDR3 is CASSSPGQGNTEAFF. The CDR3 DNA reads as TGTGCCAGCAGCTCCCCCGGACAGGGGAACACTGAAGCTTTCTTT.

The V gene is TRBV30, the J gene TRBJ1-6, with D hard to call. Germline V lookup: CDR1 GTSNPN, CDR2 SVGIG (reference sequence). V was clipped by 1 base and J by 8 bases, with 15 bases between them. The CDR3 totals 15 residues. The CDR3 loop reads CAWSGSPGRDSPLHF. For the CDR3, the DNA is TGTGCCTGGAGTGGTTCACCGGGAAGGGATTCACCCCTCCACTTT.

The J gene is TRBJ2-5, the V gene TRBV7-7; TRBD1 matches 10 bases. This CDR3 is built from 15 residues. V was pared by 1 base and J by 5 bases, with 4 bases of the junction left unmatched. The germline gives CDR1 SSHAT, CDR2 FNYEAQ (reference sequence). The CDR3 region is CASSLGDRGGETQYF. CDR3 DNA sequence: TGTGCCAGCAGCTTAGGGGACAGGGGTGGTGAGACCCAGTACTTC.

The chain combines TRBV15 with TRBJ1-2, with no clear D. Germline CDR1 reads LNHNV; CDR2 reads YYDKDF (reference sequence). The ends were cut back, 3 bases at V and 4 bases at J, with 9 bases in the middle. The CDR3 runs to 13 residues. CDR3 amino acids: CATSSSGVYGYTF. In DNA form, the CDR3 reads TGTGCCACCAGCAGTTCCGGGGTCTATGGCTACACCTTC.

The rearrangement links TRBV6-1 to TRBJ2-7, with D perhaps TRBD1 (6 bases). Germline values: CDR1 MNHNS, CDR2 SASEGT. The CDR3 extends over 15 amino acids. The V and J ends lost 4 bases and 3 bases respectively, with 16 bases between them. As DNA, the CDR3 is TGTGCCAGCAGTGCCGCCAGCTCACAGGGCTACGAGCAGTACTTC. Protein sequence: CASSAASSQGYEQYF.